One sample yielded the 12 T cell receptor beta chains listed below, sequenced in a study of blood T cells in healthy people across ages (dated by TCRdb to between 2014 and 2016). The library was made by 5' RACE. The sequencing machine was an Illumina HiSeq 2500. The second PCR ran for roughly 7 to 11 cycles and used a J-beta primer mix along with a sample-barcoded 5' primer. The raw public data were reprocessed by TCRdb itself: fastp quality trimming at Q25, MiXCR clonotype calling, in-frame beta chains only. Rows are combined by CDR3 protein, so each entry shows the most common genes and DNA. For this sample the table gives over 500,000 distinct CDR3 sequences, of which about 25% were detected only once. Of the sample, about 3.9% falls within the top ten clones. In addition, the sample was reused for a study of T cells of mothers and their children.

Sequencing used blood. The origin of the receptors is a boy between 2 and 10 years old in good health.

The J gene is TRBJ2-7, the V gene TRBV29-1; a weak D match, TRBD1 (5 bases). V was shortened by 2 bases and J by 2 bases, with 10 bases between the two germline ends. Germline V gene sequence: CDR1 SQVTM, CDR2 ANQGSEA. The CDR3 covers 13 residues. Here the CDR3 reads CSVEQGTPYEQYF. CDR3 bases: TGCAGCGTTGAACAGGGAACACCCTACGAGCAGTACTTC.

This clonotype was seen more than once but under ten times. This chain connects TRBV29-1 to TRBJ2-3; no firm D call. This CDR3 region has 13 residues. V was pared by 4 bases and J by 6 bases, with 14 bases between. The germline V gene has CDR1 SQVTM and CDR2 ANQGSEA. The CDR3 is CSVGPDLWDTQYF. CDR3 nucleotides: TGCAGCGTTGGCCCCGACTTGTGGGATACGCAGTATTTT.

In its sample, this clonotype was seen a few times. The CDR3 is CSVEDSGPEQFF. CDR3 nucleotides: TGCAGCGTTGAAGATAGCGGTCCGGAGCAGTTCTTC. The V gene is TRBV29-1, the J gene TRBJ2-1, with D tentatively TRBD2 (6 bases). The germline V gene has CDR1 SQVTM and CDR2 ANQGSEA. V gave up 0 bases and J gave up 10 bases, with 10 bases separating them. This CDR3 region has 12 residues.

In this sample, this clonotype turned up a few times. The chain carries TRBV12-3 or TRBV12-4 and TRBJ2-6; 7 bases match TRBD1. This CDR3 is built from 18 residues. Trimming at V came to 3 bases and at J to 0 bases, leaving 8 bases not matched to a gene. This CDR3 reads CASSFGNRGDSGANVLTF. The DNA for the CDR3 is TGTGCCAGCAGTTTTGGGAACAGGGGCGACTCTGGGGCCAACGTCCTGACTTTC.

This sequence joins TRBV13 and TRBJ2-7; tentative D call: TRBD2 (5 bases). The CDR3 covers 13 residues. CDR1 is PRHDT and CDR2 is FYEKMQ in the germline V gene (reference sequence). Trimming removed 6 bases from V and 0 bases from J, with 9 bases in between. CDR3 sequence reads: CASSYTSSYEQYF. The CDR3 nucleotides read TGTGCCAGCAGTTACACTAGCTCCTACGAGCAGTACTTC.

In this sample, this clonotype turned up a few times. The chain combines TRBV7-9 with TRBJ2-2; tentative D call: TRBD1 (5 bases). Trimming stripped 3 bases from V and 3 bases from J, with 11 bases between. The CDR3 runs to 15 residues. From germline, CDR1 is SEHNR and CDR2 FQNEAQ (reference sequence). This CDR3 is CASSFVRADTGELFF. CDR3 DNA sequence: TGTGCCAGCAGCTTCGTCAGGGCCGACACCGGGGAGCTGTTTTTT.

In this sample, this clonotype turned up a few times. The CDR3 spells CASSQDPGLFNEQFF. The CDR3 DNA is TGCGCCAGCAGCCAAGATCCGGGCCTTTTTAATGAGCAGTTCTTC. This chain links TRBV4-3 with TRBJ2-1; no definite D call. Germline V lookup: CDR1 LGHNA, CDR2 YSLEER. The germline V and J ends were trimmed by 0 bases and 7 bases, with 13 bases remaining between them. This CDR3 is 15 amino acids long.

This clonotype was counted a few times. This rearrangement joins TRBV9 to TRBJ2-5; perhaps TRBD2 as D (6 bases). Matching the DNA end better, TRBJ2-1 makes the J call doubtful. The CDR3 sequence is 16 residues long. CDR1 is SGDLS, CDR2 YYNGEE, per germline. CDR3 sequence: CASSGGLGRRVDEQFF. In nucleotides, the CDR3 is TGTGCCAGCAGCGGCGGACTGGGGAGGAGAGTCGATGAGCAGTTCTTC.

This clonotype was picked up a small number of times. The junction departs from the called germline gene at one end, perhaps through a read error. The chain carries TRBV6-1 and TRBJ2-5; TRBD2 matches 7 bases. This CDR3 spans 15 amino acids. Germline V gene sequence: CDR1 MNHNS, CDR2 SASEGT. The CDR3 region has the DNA TGTGCCGGCAGTGAGGCGGGACTAAGAGAAGAGACCCAGTACTTC. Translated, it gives CAGSEAGLREETQYF.

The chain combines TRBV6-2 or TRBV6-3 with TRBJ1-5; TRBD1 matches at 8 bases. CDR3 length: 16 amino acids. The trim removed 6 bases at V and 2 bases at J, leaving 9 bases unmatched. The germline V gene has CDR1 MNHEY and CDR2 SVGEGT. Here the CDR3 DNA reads TGTGCCAGCAGACCTGACAGGGGAGTGGGCAATCAGCCCCAGCATTTT. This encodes CASRPDRGVGNQPQHF.

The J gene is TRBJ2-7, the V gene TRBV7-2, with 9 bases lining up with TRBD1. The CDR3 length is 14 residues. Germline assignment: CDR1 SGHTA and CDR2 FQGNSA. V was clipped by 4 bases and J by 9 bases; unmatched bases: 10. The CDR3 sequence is CASSSRTGEGMQYF. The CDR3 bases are TGTGCCAGCAGCTCCCGGACAGGGGAAGGCATGCAGTACTTC. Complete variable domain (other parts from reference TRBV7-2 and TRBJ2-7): GAGVSQSPSNKVTEKGKDVELRCDPISGHTALYWYRQSLGQGLEFLIYFQGNSAPDKSGLPSDRFSAERTGGSVSTLTIQRTQQEDSAVYLCASSSRTGEGMQYFGPGTRLTVT.

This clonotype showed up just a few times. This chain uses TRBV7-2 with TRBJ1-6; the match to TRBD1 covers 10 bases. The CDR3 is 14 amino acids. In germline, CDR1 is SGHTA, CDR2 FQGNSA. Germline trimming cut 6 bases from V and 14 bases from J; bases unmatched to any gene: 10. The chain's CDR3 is CASRPGTGVGALHF. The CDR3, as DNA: TGTGCCAGCAGACCCGGGACAGGGGTTGGGGCCCTCCACTTT.